These 28 T cell receptor beta chains came from one sample sequenced in a study of shared clonotypes between healthy human individuals. Profiled with immunoSEQ multiplex PCR; TCRdb holds only in-frame clones, not every one. The data contain under 2.5 million clones, 92% of them singletons. The sequenced sample consisted of naive CD4+ T cells from PBMCs. Subset reported: CD45RA+ positively selected. The receptors shown here come from a man between 18 and 29 years old in good health. Some clones in this sample may be carry-over from other donors' samples.

The chain couples TRBV2 to TRBJ2-1; the match to TRBD1 covers 8 bases. The CDR3 consists of 14 residues. Unmatched junction bases numbered 7, after V lost 5 bases and J lost 7 bases. The germline V gene encodes CDR1 SNHLY and CDR2 FYNNEI. The CDR3 here is CASSHRTGWNEQFF. CDR3 nucleotides: TGTGCCAGCAGTCACCGGACAGGGTGGAATGAGCAGTTCTTC. Full variable domain (outside the CDR3, taken from reference TRBV2 and TRBJ2-1): EPEVTQTPSHQVTQMGQEVILRCVPISNHLYFYWYRQILGQKVEFLVSFYNNEISEKSEIFDDQFSVERPDGSNFTLKIRSTKLEDSAMYFCASSHRTGWNEQFFGPGTRLTVL.

This rearrangement joins TRBV5-1 to TRBJ2-5, with 13 nucleotides matching TRBD2. This CDR3 has 16 residues. Germline CDR1 reads SGHRS; CDR2 reads YFSETQ. Germline trimming cut 4 bases from V and 4 bases from J; bases unmatched to any gene: 7. CDR3 nucleotide sequence: TGCGCCAGCAGCCCGAGGACTAGCGGGAGTGCAGAGACCCAGTACTTC. Protein sequence: CASSPRTSGSAETQYF.

This rearrangement joins TRBV19 to TRBJ1-5, with D tentatively TRBD1 (6 bases). V lost 10 bases and J 1 base, leaving 23 bases between the germline ends. The V gene's germline CDR1 is LNHDA and CDR2 SQIVND (reference sequence). The CDR3 totals 17 residues. CDR3 bases: TGTGCCACCCTCCCTCGGGGGGGCGCCGGGAGCAATCAGCCCCAGCATTTT. It specifies CATLPRGGAGSNQPQHF.

The chain couples TRBV28 to TRBJ1-1, with TRBD1 identical over 9 bases. Trimming removed 7 bases from V and 5 bases from J; junction bases left unmatched: 5. Germline-derived CDR1 and CDR2 are MDHEN and SYDVKM. The CDR3 covers 13 residues. DNA for the CDR3: TGTGCCAGCACCAACGACAGGGGGACTGAAGCTTTCTTT. It codes for CASTNDRGTEAFF.

This clone came up once. The chain links TRBV28 to TRBJ2-3; no clear D gene. Germline assignment: CDR1 MDHEN and CDR2 SYDVKM. The CDR3 is 15 residues long. Between the trimmed V and J ends, which lost 4 bases and 0 bases, there was a span of 11 bases. The CDR3 is CASSSFTDSTDTQYF. In DNA, the CDR3 is TGTGCCAGCAGTTCTTTTACAGATAGCACAGATACGCAGTATTTT.

The chain joins TRBV9 to TRBJ2-3; D unclear. Germline-derived CDR1 and CDR2 are SGDLS and YYNGEE. Trimming left V 3 bases short and J 0 bases short, with 14 bases between. This CDR3 is built from 16 residues. The CDR3 here is CASSEVASSSTDTQYF. The CDR3 DNA sequence: TGTGCCAGCAGCGAGGTAGCTTCATCTAGCACAGATACGCAGTATTTT.

This chain uses TRBV6-1 with TRBJ2-7; D unclear. Germline V lookup: CDR1 MNHNS, CDR2 SASEGT. The CDR3 is 14 amino acids. V gave up 6 bases and J gave up 0 bases, with 12 bases separating them. The CDR3: CASRGVSLSYEQYF. CDR3 bases: TGTGCCAGCAGGGGCGTGAGCCTCTCCTACGAGCAGTACTTC.

The chain combines TRBV6-5 with TRBJ2-7, with 9 bases identical to TRBD1. With V trimmed by 6 bases and J by 1 base, 4 bases remained unmatched. This CDR3 contains 14 residues. Germline V gene data show CDR1 as MNHEY and CDR2 as SVGAGI. The CDR3 nucleotides read TGTGCCAGCAGCTCCGGGACAGGGTCCTACGAGCAGTACTTC. Protein sequence: CASSSGTGSYEQYF.

The chain carries TRBV18 and TRBJ2-7, with TRBD1 identical over 7 bases. The CDR3 is 15 residues long. V was pared by 3 bases and J by 5 bases, with 10 bases of the junction left unmatched. Germline assignment: CDR1 KGHSH and CDR2 LQKENI. CDR3 protein: CASSPSSTGAHEQYF. The CDR3 region has the DNA TGTGCCAGCTCACCCTCCTCAACAGGGGCACACGAGCAGTACTTC.

The chain is built from TRBV18 and TRBJ1-5; weak D call: TRBD1 (5 bases). V was clipped by 2 bases and J by 5 bases, with 13 bases between them. The CDR3 length is 15 residues. Germline lookup yields CDR1 KGHSH and CDR2 LQKENI. Written as DNA, the CDR3 is TGTGCCAGCTCACCAACCGGGGGTGGGGATCAGCCCCAGCATTTT. Translating it yields CASSPTGGGDQPQHF.

The J gene is TRBJ2-7, the V gene TRBV27; D uncertain. The CDR3 totals 16 residues. Germline lookup yields CDR1 MNHEY and CDR2 SMNVEV (reference sequence). Trimming stripped 6 bases from V and 0 bases from J, with 18 bases between. CDR3: CASSRRSGDHSYEQYF. CDR3 DNA sequence: TGTGCCAGCAGCCGCCGTTCGGGTGACCACTCCTACGAGCAGTACTTC.

This clone was seen once. The rearrangement uses TRBV5-4 and TRBJ2-3; D perhaps matches TRBD1 (6 bases). The V end was cut by 4 bases, the J end by 3 bases, with 12 bases between. The CDR3 contains 14 residues. CDR1 is SGHNT and CDR2 is YYREEE in the germline V gene (reference sequence). The CDR3 coding sequence is TGTGCCAGCAGCCCCCCACAGGGAACAGATACGCAGTATTTT. Its protein is CASSPPQGTDTQYF.

The gene calls are TRBV11-2 and TRBJ2-3, with D unresolved. The germline gives CDR1 SGHAT, CDR2 FQNNGV. With 5 bases removed from V and 1 base from J, the gap between germline ends came to 13 bases. There are 15 residues in the CDR3. The CDR3 sequence: CASSRRASRTDTQYF. The CDR3 DNA reads TGTGCCAGCAGCCGTAGGGCTAGTCGCACAGATACGCAGTATTTT. Full variable domain (remainder filled in from reference TRBV11-2 and TRBJ2-3): EAGVAQSPRYKIIEKRQSVAFWCNPISGHATLYWYQQILGQGPKLLIQFQNNGVVDDSQLPKDRFSAERLKGVDSTLKIQPAKLEDSAVYLCASSRRASRTDTQYFGPGTRLTVL.

This clone was seen a handful of times. The chain carries TRBV19 and TRBJ1-5, with D unclear. Trimming left V 3 bases short and J 4 bases short, with 7 bases between. Germline CDR1 reads LNHDA; CDR2 reads SQIVND (reference sequence). The CDR3 totals 13 residues. This CDR3 reads CASSIPRNQPQHF. CDR3 sequence (DNA): TGTGCCAGTAGTATCCCTAGGAATCAGCCCCAGCATTTT.

This sequence joins TRBV14 and TRBJ2-7, with 9 positions matching TRBD2. CDR1 and CDR2 from the germline V gene are SGHDN and FVKESK. The CDR3 length is 16 residues. V lost 4 bases and J lost 5; bases outside the gene matches: 12. CDR3 in amino acids: CASSRLTLAGRDEQYF. In DNA, the CDR3 is TGTGCCAGCAGCCGACTCACTCTAGCGGGAAGGGACGAGCAGTACTTC.

The genes are TRBV7-3 and TRBJ2-1; weak D call: TRBD2 (6 bases). Germline loops: CDR1 SGHTA, CDR2 FQGTGA. Trimming pared 5 bases from V and 6 bases from J, leaving 17 bases between. The CDR3 has 15 residues. In DNA form, the CDR3 reads TGTGCCAGCAGCCCCGGGACTCGCTACACCAATGAGCAGTTCTTC. This encodes CASSPGTRYTNEQFF.

Comment on this clone: The sample carries other DNA sequences with the same CDR3. The chain has TRBV5-1 and TRBJ1-2; perhaps TRBD1 as D (5 bases). The CDR3 contains 14 residues. Trimming shortened V by 1 base and J by 3 bases, and 10 bases separated the two germline ends. The V gene's germline CDR1 is SGHRS and CDR2 YFSETQ. CDR3 loop: CASSLSAGDYGYTF. The CDR3 DNA follows: TGCGCCAGCAGCTTGTCAGCGGGGGACTATGGCTACACCTTC.

The chain recombines TRBV7-6 with TRBJ2-3; the D is unclear. V was cut by 5 bases and J by 2 bases, with 11 bases left in between. This CDR3 is built from 14 residues. CDR1 and CDR2 from the germline V gene are SGHVS and FNYEAQ. The CDR3 sequence is CASSRWAPTDTQYF. The CDR3 coding sequence is TGTGCCAGCAGCAGGTGGGCCCCCACAGATACGCAGTATTTT.

CDR3 protein: CASSFGQGEKLFF. CDR3 coding DNA: TGTGCCAGCAGTTTCGGCCAAGGGGAAAAACTGTTTTTT. The chain employs TRBV5-4 and TRBJ1-4; D is unresolved. There are 13 residues in the CDR3. Germline lookup yields CDR1 SGHNT and CDR2 YYREEE (reference sequence). V lost 5 bases and J lost 8, with 13 bases in between.

The gene calls are TRBV29-1 and TRBJ1-4, with 9 nucleotides matching TRBD1. Germline V lookup: CDR1 SQVTM, CDR2 ANQGSEA. With 7 bases clipped from V and 6 bases from J, the junction kept 6 bases outside the gene matches. The CDR3 length is 13 residues. CDR3 loop: CSANRGPDEKLFF. In DNA form, the CDR3 reads TGCAGCGCCAACAGGGGGCCGGATGAAAAACTGTTTTTT.

The chain has TRBV18 and TRBJ2-5, with D possibly being TRBD1 (6 bases). V dropped 3 bases and J dropped 9 bases, with 23 bases sitting between them. This CDR3 has 16 residues. Per the germline V gene, CDR1 is KGHSH and CDR2 is LQKENI. This chain's CDR3 is CASSPGREGVSVAQYF. CDR3 in DNA: TGTGCCAGCTCACCCGGTCGTGAGGGGGTCTCGGTGGCCCAGTACTTC. The full variable domain, its missing parts supplied by reference TRBV18 and TRBJ2-5, is NAGVMQNPRHLVRRRGQEARLRCSPMKGHSHVYWYRQLPEEGLKFMVYLQKENIIDESGMPKERFSAEFPKEGPSILRIQQVVRGDSAAYFCASSPGREGVSVAQYFGPGTRLLVL.

Worth noting for this clone: Other DNA sequences of this sample code for an identical CDR3. As DNA, the CDR3 is TGTGCCAGCTCACCACAGGGGGCGGCTAATGAAAAACTGTTTTTT. It translates to CASSPQGAANEKLFF. The chain links TRBV18 to TRBJ1-4; the match to TRBD1 covers 7 bases. Germline V CDR1 and CDR2: KGHSH, LQKENI. The junction had 2 bases not matched to a gene; V was cut back by 1 base and J by 3 bases. There are 15 residues in the CDR3.

This chain links TRBV28 with TRBJ2-2; tentatively, D is TRBD2 (5 bases). The CDR3 contains 16 residues. Germline V CDR1 and CDR2: MDHEN, SYDVKM. Trimming pared 4 bases from V and 3 bases from J, leaving 15 bases between. CDR3 coding DNA: TGTGCCAGCAGTTCCCCCGGCAGCGGCTACACCGGGGAGCTGTTTTTT. This translates into CASSSPGSGYTGELFF.

The genes are TRBV19 and TRBJ2-2; D unresolved. V dropped 2 bases and J dropped 4 bases, with 8 bases sitting between them. The CDR3 loop spans 14 amino acids. Germline lookup yields CDR1 LNHDA and CDR2 SQIVND (reference sequence). The CDR3 sequence is CASSISALTGELFF. The CDR3 DNA is TGTGCCAGTAGTATATCGGCACTCACCGGGGAGCTGTTTTTT.

The V and J genes are TRBV27 and TRBJ2-1, with TRBD2 matching over 9 bases. The CDR3 loop spans 15 amino acids. Trimming cost V 5 bases and J 7 bases; bases outside gene matches: 9. CDR1 is MNHEY and CDR2 is SMNVEV in the germline V gene (reference sequence). CDR3 in DNA: TGTGCCAGCAGTAGACTAGCGGAACCTTGGAATGAGCAGTTCTTC. This sequence encodes CASSRLAEPWNEQFF.

CDR3 nucleotide sequence: TGTGCCAGCAGCTTAGGGCCCGCAGGGTCCACCGGGGAGCTGTTTTTT. Translation: CASSLGPAGSTGELFF. This chain connects TRBV7-6 to TRBJ2-2; weak D call: TRBD1 (5 bases). V was trimmed by 1 base and J by 4 bases, leaving 13 bases between them. The CDR3 is made up of 16 amino acids. Germline CDR1 SGHVS, CDR2 FNYEAQ.

This clone has just one count. The chain uses TRBV2 and TRBJ2-5; the match to TRBD1 covers 7 bases. Germline-derived CDR1 and CDR2 are SNHLY and FYNNEI. The CDR3 consists of 14 residues. The ends lost 3 bases at V and 5 bases at J; junction bases unmatched: 6. In nucleotides, the CDR3 is TGTGCCAGCAGTGAGGGACAGCTTAGCGAGACCCAGTACTTC. This codes for CASSEGQLSETQYF.

The genes are TRBV7-2 and TRBJ2-6; D gene uncertain. From germline, CDR1 is SGHTA and CDR2 FQGNSA. The CDR3 consists of 17 residues. V lost 5 bases and J lost 0, with 14 bases in between. Written as DNA, the CDR3 is TGTGCCAGCAGCCCCACCCACATCCGCTCTGGGGCCAACGTCCTGACTTTC. It codes for CASSPTHIRSGANVLTF. Variable domain in full (rest from reference TRBV7-2 and TRBJ2-6): GAGVSQSPSNKVTEKGKDVELRCDPISGHTALYWYRQSLGQGLEFLIYFQGNSAPDKSGLPSDRFSAERTGGSVSTLTIQRTQQEDSAVYLCASSPTHIRSGANVLTFGAGSRLTVL.